A single sample is the source of the 32 T cell receptor beta chains below, sequenced in a study of preoperative IRX-2 immunotherapy in early breast cancer. Generated by immunoSEQ multiplex PCR, the TCRdb table keeps only in-frame clones and is missing some. This sample has over 55,000 clones, with roughly 94% found just once. Treatment noted: preoperative locoregional IRX-2 cytokine immunotherapy. Sampling was conducted from a patient treated with IRX-2 immunotherapy. These receptors were obtained from a human donor with breast cancer.

The chain has TRBV19 and TRBJ1-6, with D hard to call. Germline CDR1 reads LNHDA; CDR2 reads SQIVND (reference sequence). Trimming stripped 2 bases from V and 0 bases from J, with 17 bases between. CDR3 length: 19 amino acids. The CDR3 DNA is TGTGCCAGTAGTATAAAAGGGAGCCAAAGAAGCTCCTATAATTCACCCCTCCACTTT. As protein: CASSIKGSQRSSYNSPLHF.

The chain recombines TRBV5-1 with TRBJ2-5, with D unclear. Germline CDR1 SGHRS, CDR2 YFSETQ. Trimming pared 4 bases from V and 3 bases from J, leaving 13 bases between. The CDR3 contains 14 residues. This CDR3 is CASSPSPAEETQYF. CDR3 nucleotide sequence: TGCGCCAGCAGCCCGTCCCCAGCAGAAGAGACCCAGTACTTC.

V gene TRBV7-9 combines with J gene TRBJ1-2; D is unclear. Trimming took off 3 bases at V and 8 bases at J, with 16 bases between the two ends. The CDR3 has 14 amino acids. CDR1 is SEHNR and CDR2 is FQNEAQ in the germline V gene (reference sequence). The CDR3: CASSFLDRVGGYTF. CDR3 sequence (DNA): TGTGCCAGCAGCTTCCTGGACCGGGTCGGGGGCTACACCTTC.

The V and J genes are TRBV28 and TRBJ2-1; the match to TRBD2 covers 9 bases. The germline CDR1 and CDR2 sequences are MDHEN and SYDVKM. V lost 2 bases to trimming and J lost 7 bases; unmatched junction nucleotides: 6. The CDR3 totals 15 residues. The CDR3: CASSLRIAGVNEQFF. The CDR3 region has the DNA TGTGCCAGCAGTTTAAGGATAGCGGGAGTGAATGAGCAGTTCTTC.

V and J are TRBV19 and TRBJ2-5; a possible D gene is TRBD2 (6 bases). The CDR3 is 16 amino acids. V was cut by 7 bases and J by 5 bases, with 23 bases left in between. Germline values: CDR1 LNHDA, CDR2 SQIVND (reference sequence). The CDR3 DNA is TGTGCCAGTAAGGGCCCTTTCGGGGGTCCTCAGGAGACCCAGTACTTC. Protein product: CASKGPFGGPQETQYF.

This clone appeared once. This chain uses TRBV9 with TRBJ1-1; possible D gene TRBD1, 5 bases. The CDR3 loop spans 13 amino acids. Germline V gene sequence: CDR1 SGDLS, CDR2 YYNGEE. V was pared by 0 bases and J by 8 bases, with 11 bases between. In nucleotides, the CDR3 is TGTGCCAGCAGCGTAGCTGGGACGGAAGAAGCTTTCTTT. It specifies CASSVAGTEEAFF.

The chain combines TRBV19 with TRBJ1-5; D is possibly TRBD1 (6 bases). The CDR3 sequence is 18 residues long. Between the trimmed V and J ends, which lost 1 base and 0 bases, there was a span of 16 bases. Germline CDR1 LNHDA, CDR2 SQIVND (reference sequence). The CDR3 DNA sequence: TGTGCCAGTAGTATAGTACAGGGAGCGCTTAATAGCAATCAGCCCCAGCATTTT. It specifies CASSIVQGALNSNQPQHF.

The count of this clone is one. This rearrangement joins TRBV6-6 to TRBJ1-6; D is possibly TRBD1 (5 bases). V lost 6 bases and J 5 bases, leaving 11 bases between the germline ends. CDR1 MNHNY and CDR2 SVGAGI come from the germline V gene (reference sequence). The CDR3 spans 14 residues. The CDR3 coding sequence is TGTGCCAGCAGGGGACCCACTAATAATTCACCCCTCCACTTT. It encodes CASRGPTNNSPLHF.

This rearrangement joins TRBV4-1 to TRBJ1-6; D perhaps matches TRBD1 (6 bases). The ends were cut back, 5 bases at V and 7 bases at J, with 27 bases in the middle. The CDR3 has 19 residues. CDR1 is MGHRA and CDR2 is YSYEKL in the germline V gene. CDR3 in amino acids: CASSYASGGRGSGNSPLHF. CDR3 in DNA: TGCGCCAGCAGCTATGCAAGTGGTGGTAGGGGGAGTGGGAATTCACCCCTCCACTTT.

The CDR3 DNA sequence: TGTGCCAGCTATACTACCAGAGAAGATTTTACCTACGAGCAGTACTTC. Amino acids: CASYTTREDFTYEQYF. The rearrangement uses TRBV28 and TRBJ2-7; D unresolved. This CDR3 spans 16 amino acids. Germline CDR1 MDHEN, CDR2 SYDVKM. V lost 8 bases, J lost 2 bases, and 22 bases lay in between.

This rearrangement joins TRBV5-8 to TRBJ1-1; D might be TRBD1 (6 bases). This CDR3 is built from 16 residues. Germline V gene lookup returns CDR1 SGHTS and CDR2 YDEGEE. V was cut by 3 bases and J by 3 bases, with 18 bases left in between. The CDR3 region has the DNA TGTGCCAGCAGCTCGCGATTTGGGACACTTCACACTGAAGCTTTCTTT. Encoded protein: CASSSRFGTLHTEAFF.

This clone was recorded only once. The chain combines TRBV7-9 with TRBJ1-2, with D possibly matching TRBD1 (5 bases). Deletions cut 2 bases from V and 3 bases from J, with 16 bases between. This CDR3 is built from 16 residues. Germline-derived CDR1 and CDR2 are SEHNR and FQNEAQ (reference sequence). The CDR3 sequence is CASSLWLGAKDYGYTF. DNA of the CDR3: TGTGCCAGCAGCTTATGGTTAGGGGCAAAGGACTATGGCTACACCTTC.

CDR3 protein: CATSRGTYSYEQYF. The CDR3 DNA reads as TGTGCCACCAGCAGAGGGACCTACTCCTACGAGCAGTACTTC. The rearrangement joins TRBV15 to TRBJ2-7; D gene unclear. V lost 1 base and J 0 bases, leaving 7 bases between the germline ends. The CDR3 runs to 14 residues. Germline V gives CDR1 LNHNV, CDR2 YYDKDF (reference sequence).

The rearrangement links TRBV4-3 to TRBJ2-3, with 12 bases fitting TRBD2. Germline values: CDR1 LGHNA, CDR2 YSLEER. The CDR3 covers 16 residues. Losses at the gene ends were 4 bases for V and 4 bases for J; bases not matched to a gene: 6. The CDR3 loop is CASSPRLAGGSDTQYF. DNA for the CDR3: TGCGCCAGCAGCCCCCGCCTAGCGGGGGGGTCAGATACGCAGTATTTT.

The chain has TRBV7-9 and TRBJ2-3; 7 bases agree with TRBD2. This CDR3 has 16 residues. Per germline, CDR1 SEHNR and CDR2 FQNEAQ (reference sequence). With 0 bases clipped from V and 1 base from J, the junction kept 4 bases outside the gene matches. CDR3 nucleotide sequence: TGTGCCAGCAGCTTAGCGAGTCGGGGGGGCACAGATACGCAGTATTTT. This sequence encodes CASSLASRGGTDTQYF.

V usage is TRBV7-9 and J usage is TRBJ1-6; the D gene is possibly TRBD1 (5 bases). CDR3 length: 17 amino acids. CDR1 SEHNR and CDR2 FQNEAQ come from the germline V gene (reference sequence). Trimming removed 0 bases from V and 3 bases from J, with 12 bases in between. CDR3 amino acids: CASSLAHWGSYNSPLHF. The CDR3 DNA reads TGTGCCAGCAGCTTAGCGCATTGGGGCAGCTATAATTCACCCCTCCACTTT.

This sequence joins TRBV14 and TRBJ2-3; D gene unclear. V was pared by 0 bases and J by 1 base, with 5 bases between. This CDR3 has 14 residues. Per germline, CDR1 SGHDN and CDR2 FVKESK. This CDR3 is CASSQDQGTDTQYF. Written as DNA, the CDR3 is TGTGCCAGCAGCCAAGATCAAGGCACAGATACGCAGTATTTT.

This rearrangement joins TRBV9 to TRBJ1-3; D possibly corresponds to TRBD1 (5 bases). The CDR3 covers 16 residues. CDR1 SGDLS and CDR2 YYNGEE come from the germline V gene. V was cut by 2 bases and J by 0 bases, with 12 bases left in between. The CDR3 nucleotides read TGTGCCAGCAGCGTCGGGGGGACCATCTCTGGAAACACCATATATTTT. As protein: CASSVGGTISGNTIYF.

CDR3 in amino acids: CASSRDQFGTYGYTF. The DNA of the CDR3 is TGCGCCAGCAGCCGGGACCAGTTTGGGACCTATGGCTACACCTTC. This sequence joins TRBV5-1 and TRBJ1-2; D perhaps matches TRBD1 (5 bases). The CDR3 loop spans 15 amino acids. Germline assignment: CDR1 SGHRS and CDR2 YFSETQ. Trimming cost V 4 bases and J 4 bases, with 17 bases left between them.

The chain links TRBV7-2 to TRBJ1-6; possibly TRBD1 for D (5 bases). This CDR3 region has 14 residues. Germline values: CDR1 SGHTA, CDR2 FQGNSA. Deletions cut 6 bases from V and 8 bases from J, with 14 bases between. CDR3 protein: CASSSGNSYSPLHF. As DNA, the CDR3 is TGTGCCAGCAGTTCAGGGAATAGTTATTCACCCCTCCACTTT.

The count of this clone is one. This chain uses TRBV6-4 with TRBJ1-2; the match to TRBD1 covers 8 bases. This CDR3 comprises 13 residues. Germline V lookup: CDR1 MRHNA, CDR2 SNTAGT. Trimming at V came to 6 bases and at J to 6 bases, leaving 6 bases not matched to a gene. The CDR3 sequence is CASRQTGEDGYTF. As DNA, the CDR3 is TGTGCCAGCAGACAGACAGGGGAGGATGGCTACACCTTC.

The chain is built from TRBV5-4 and TRBJ1-1; D is possibly TRBD1 (5 bases). Between the trimmed V and J ends, which lost 0 bases and 0 bases, there was a span of 9 bases. Germline V gene data show CDR1 as SGHNT and CDR2 as YYREEE (reference sequence). The CDR3 is made up of 15 amino acids. The CDR3 is CASSLAAGMNTEAFF. DNA for the CDR3: TGTGCCAGCAGCTTGGCCGCAGGGATGAACACTGAAGCTTTCTTT.

This clone was observed a single time. This chain connects TRBV5-1 to TRBJ2-3, with D tentatively TRBD2 (6 bases). Germline V gives CDR1 SGHRS, CDR2 YFSETQ. The CDR3 sequence is 14 residues long. V was shortened by 1 base and J by 5 bases, with 11 bases between the two germline ends. CDR3 loop: CASSLLGEVDTQYF. CDR3 bases: TGCGCCAGCAGCTTGTTAGGGGAGGTAGATACGCAGTATTTT.

The chain combines TRBV27 with TRBJ2-4; 7 bases agree with TRBD1. Germline loops: CDR1 MNHEY, CDR2 SMNVEV (reference sequence). The V segment lost 3 bases and the J segment 0 bases; nucleotides outside the gene matches: 5. This CDR3 is built from 16 residues. This chain's CDR3 is CASSFDRVLAKNIQYF. As DNA, the CDR3 is TGTGCCAGCAGTTTCGACAGGGTACTAGCCAAAAACATTCAGTACTTC.

This chain uses TRBV6-5 with TRBJ1-2, with D hard to call. V was shortened by 5 bases and J by 2 bases, with 9 bases between the two germline ends. Germline V lookup: CDR1 MNHEY, CDR2 SVGAGI. The CDR3 covers 13 residues. The CDR3 nucleotides are TGTGCCAGCAGTAAAACACCAAACTATGGCTACACCTTC. Translated: CASSKTPNYGYTF.

CDR3 loop: CACRRTGVEYGYTF. DNA for the CDR3: TGTGCCTGCCGAAGGACAGGGGTCGAATATGGCTACACCTTC. The genes are TRBV30 and TRBJ1-2; 9 bases align to TRBD1. Trimming removed 6 bases from V and 5 bases from J; junction bases left unmatched: 10. The CDR3 totals 14 residues. Looked up from germline, CDR1 is GTSNPN and CDR2 is SVGIG (reference sequence).

As DNA, the CDR3 is TGTGCCAGCAGCGTCACAGGGAGCGGAGGCTACACCTTC. Its translation: CASSVTGSGGYTF. The chain employs TRBV9 and TRBJ1-2; tentative D call: TRBD1 (6 bases). The germline CDR1 and CDR2 sequences are SGDLS and YYNGEE. V lost 2 bases, J lost 8 bases, and 13 bases lay in between. The CDR3 length is 13 residues. Combining the CDR3 with reference TRBV9 and TRBJ1-2 gives the whole variable domain DSGVTQTPKHLITATGQRVTLRCSPRSGDLSVYWYQQSLDQGLQFLIQYYNGEERAKGNILERFSAQQFPDLHSELNLSSLELGDSALYFCASSVTGSGGYTFGSGTRLTVV.

V usage is TRBV10-3 and J usage is TRBJ1-3, with 7 bases aligning to TRBD1. Losses at the gene ends were 9 bases for V and 0 bases for J; bases not matched to a gene: 2. CDR3 length: 13 amino acids. Germline V lookup: CDR1 ENHRY, CDR2 SYGVKD. CDR3 amino acids: CAIGDSSGNTIYF. As DNA, the CDR3 is TGTGCCATAGGGGACAGCTCTGGAAACACCATATATTTT.

The J gene is TRBJ2-2, the V gene TRBV27; D possibly corresponds to TRBD2 (7 bases). Germline V lookup: CDR1 MNHEY, CDR2 SMNVEV (reference sequence). Between the trimmed V and J ends, which lost 6 bases and 0 bases, there was a span of 17 bases. This CDR3 comprises 17 residues. The CDR3 loop is CASSASGGGANTGELFF. The CDR3 DNA follows: TGTGCCAGCAGCGCCTCGGGCGGGGGCGCGAACACCGGGGAGCTGTTTTTT.

V is TRBV2 and J is TRBJ1-6; perhaps TRBD1 as D (5 bases). Germline values: CDR1 SNHLY, CDR2 FYNNEI. V lost 7 bases and J 8 bases, leaving 15 bases between the germline ends. The CDR3 runs 14 residues. For the CDR3, the DNA is TGTGCCAGCACATCGGCCACCAGGGATTCACCCCTCCACTTT. Encoded protein: CASTSATRDSPLHF. Using reference TRBV2 and TRBJ1-6 for the parts outside the CDR3, the full variable domain is EPEVTQTPSHQVTQMGQEVILRCVPISNHLYFYWYRQILGQKVEFLVSFYNNEISEKSEIFDDQFSVERPDGSNFTLKIRSTKLEDSAMYFCASTSATRDSPLHFGNGTRLTVT.

The V gene is TRBV11-2, the J gene TRBJ2-7; the match to TRBD2 covers 9 bases. The V and J ends lost 5 bases and 3 bases, in that order; junction bases with no gene match: 11. CDR3 length: 16 residues. Germline V gene data show CDR1 as SGHAT and CDR2 as FQNNGV. CDR3 in DNA: TGTGCCAGCAGCCCACCCCGTAGCGGGGGCAACTACGAGCAGTACTTC. It specifies CASSPPRSGGNYEQYF.

This chain links TRBV5-1 with TRBJ1-2; D not resolved. CDR3 length: 12 amino acids. Trimming stripped 1 base from V and 4 bases from J, with 5 bases between. Germline CDR1 SGHRS, CDR2 YFSETQ. The CDR3 here is CASSLSLYGYTF. The CDR3 DNA reads as TGCGCCAGCAGCTTGAGTCTCTATGGCTACACCTTC.